This note documents a single T cell receptor (beta chain) sequence. Germline CDR1 is SNHLY and CDR2 is FYNNEI. Trimming took 5 bases from V and 4 from J; bases not matched to a gene: 8. The CDR3 consists of 14 residues. This specimen belongs to a study of blood T cell repertoires in COVID-19. Study summary: Samples taken during acute and convalescent COVID-19 were collected in the United States, Italy and Spain. The analysed material was cDNA or gDNA that came from T cells, B-cell-depleted T cells, or PBMCs.

Individuals aged about 18 to 95 years were recruited from 24 US areas. Clinical histories supplied by participants themselves formed the basis of cohort assignment. Generated by immunoSEQ multiplex PCR, the TCRdb table keeps only in-frame clones and is missing some. The repertoire holds fewer than 200,000 clones, with around 80% as singletons. This TCR was recovered from a man aged 45-65 years who had recovered from COVID-19. The chain combines TRBV2 with TRBJ2-7; 7 nucleotides line up with TRBD2. The sample consisted of PBMCs or T cells enriched from blood (not recorded which). CDR3 sequence reads: CASSTGTTKYEQYF. The CDR3 DNA reads as TGTGCCAGCAGTACCGGGACTACGAAATACGAGCAGTACTTC.